The next 3 T cell receptor beta chains were all read from a single sample in a study of blood T cells in healthy people across ages. Next came a second PCR, run for 7 to 11 cycles, which used a sample-barcoded 5' primer along with a J-beta primer mix. TCRdb reprocessed the 5' RACE reads via MiXCR and lists one record per CDR3 protein. The sample yields around 670,000 distinct CDR3 sequences, 25% to 35% seen once. Sequencing was done on a sample of blood. The receptors here all came from a woman over 75 in good health.

Details on this clonotype: One base away lies a much larger clone, so this may be a sequencing read error. The chain joins TRBV30 to TRBJ2-7, with a tentative D call TRBD2 (7 bases). The CDR3 sequence is 13 residues long. Germline values: CDR1 GTSNPN, CDR2 SVGIG (reference sequence). V was shortened by 0 bases and J by 7 bases, with 13 bases between the two germline ends. CDR3 coding DNA: TGTGCCTGGAGTGTCGGGGGGCACAATGAGCAGTACTTC. This translates into CAWSVGGHNEQYF.

The table lists this clonotype with a few counts. For the CDR3, the DNA is TGTGCCAGCAGTGAAAAGTTGGGACAGGGCGCGACCCAGCATTTT. Encoded protein: CASSEKLGQGATQHF. This chain joins TRBV6-1 and TRBJ1-5; 9 bases align to TRBD1. V shed 2 bases, J shed 11 bases, and the junction held 10 bases outside the gene matches. The CDR3 consists of 15 residues. Germline CDR1 reads MNHNS; CDR2 reads SASEGT.

Details on this clonotype: This may arise from a read error, as a much more abundant clone is one base away. The chain combines TRBV7-3 with TRBJ1-2; 9 bases are shared with TRBD1. The CDR3 has 13 residues. Germline V CDR1 and CDR2: SGHTA, FQGTGA. Here the CDR3 reads CASSDTGGYGNTF. CDR3 coding DNA: TGTGCCAGCAGCGACACAGGGGGCTATGGCAACACCTTC.